The clone carrying this T cell receptor (beta chain) was recorded a few times. Its antigen is as yet unknown. These data come from a study of memory CD4+ T cells and cytomegalovirus serostatus. Only in-frame clones appear in the TCRdb table, and some are missing; sequencing was by immunoSEQ multiplex PCR. Of around 57,000 clones in the sample, around 81% were seen once. The J segment lost 6 bases and the V segment lost 5 bases, leaving 7 bases of the junction unmatched. Germline V gene sequence: CDR1 SGHNT, CDR2 YYREEE (reference sequence). The CDR3 is 15 residues long. Study-wide points: Suggested: most of the CMV-linked TCR signature lies in CD4+ memory cells. Of approximately 160 reported CMV TCRbeta sequences, under 80 were found in memory CD4+ repertoires.

Single viable CD3+CD4+CD8-CD45RO+ cells were sorted as the memory CD4+ T cells. Serostatus was set by detecting CMV pp150, pp28, p38, p52 IgG. Total CD4+ T cells were enriched by CD4 positive selection. The TCR was taken from an adult in good health and CMV-seronegative. Some clones in this sample may be carry-over from other donors' samples. The sequenced sample was memory CD4+ T cells from blood. The rearrangement joins TRBV5-4 to TRBJ2-2; 10 bases map to TRBD2. The CDR3 spells CASSRASGSPGELFF. The CDR3 nucleotides are TGTGCCAGCAGTCGGGCTAGCGGGAGCCCCGGGGAGCTGTTTTTT.